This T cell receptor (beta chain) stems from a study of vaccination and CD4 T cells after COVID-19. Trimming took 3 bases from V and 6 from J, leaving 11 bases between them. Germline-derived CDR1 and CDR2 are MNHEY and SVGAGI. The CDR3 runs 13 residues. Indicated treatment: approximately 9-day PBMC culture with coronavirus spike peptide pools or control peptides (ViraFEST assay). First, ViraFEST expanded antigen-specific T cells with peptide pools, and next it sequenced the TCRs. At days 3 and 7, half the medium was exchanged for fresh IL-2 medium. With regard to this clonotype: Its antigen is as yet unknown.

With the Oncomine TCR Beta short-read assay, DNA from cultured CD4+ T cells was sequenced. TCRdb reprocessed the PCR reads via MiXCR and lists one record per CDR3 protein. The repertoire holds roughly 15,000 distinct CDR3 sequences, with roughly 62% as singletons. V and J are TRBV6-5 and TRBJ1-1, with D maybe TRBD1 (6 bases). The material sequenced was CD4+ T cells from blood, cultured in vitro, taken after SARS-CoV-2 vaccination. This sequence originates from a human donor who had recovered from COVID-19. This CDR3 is CASSYAGESEAFF. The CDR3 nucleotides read TGTGCCAGCAGTTATGCAGGGGAATCTGAAGCTTTCTTT.